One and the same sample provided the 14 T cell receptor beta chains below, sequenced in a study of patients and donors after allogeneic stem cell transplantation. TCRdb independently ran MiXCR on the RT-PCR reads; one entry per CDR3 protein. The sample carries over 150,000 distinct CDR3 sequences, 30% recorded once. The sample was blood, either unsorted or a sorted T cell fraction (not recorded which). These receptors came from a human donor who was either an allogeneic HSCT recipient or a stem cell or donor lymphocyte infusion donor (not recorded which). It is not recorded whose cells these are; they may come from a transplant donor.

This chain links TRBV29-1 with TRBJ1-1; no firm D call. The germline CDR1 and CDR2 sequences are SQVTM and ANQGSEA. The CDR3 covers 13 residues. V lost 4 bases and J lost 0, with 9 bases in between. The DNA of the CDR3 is TGCAGCGTTGTGAGGAACTTGAACACTGAAGCTTTCTTT. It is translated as CSVVRNLNTEAFF.

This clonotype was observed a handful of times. The CDR3 sequence: CASSLGPGLEYNEQFF. CDR3 bases: TGTGCCAGCAGCTTAGGTCCGGGACTCGAGTACAATGAGCAGTTCTTC. This chain links TRBV7-9 with TRBJ2-1; maybe TRBD2 (6 bases). This CDR3 region has 16 residues. Germline lookup yields CDR1 SEHNR and CDR2 FQNEAQ (reference sequence). Deletions cut 1 base from V and 4 bases from J, with 14 bases between.

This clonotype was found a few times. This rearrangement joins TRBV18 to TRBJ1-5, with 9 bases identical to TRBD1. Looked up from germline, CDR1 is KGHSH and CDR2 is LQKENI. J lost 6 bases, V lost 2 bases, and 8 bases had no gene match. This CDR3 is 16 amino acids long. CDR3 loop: CASSPTGQGKAQPQHF. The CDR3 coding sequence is TGTGCCAGCTCACCAACGGGACAGGGAAAAGCTCAGCCCCAGCATTTT.

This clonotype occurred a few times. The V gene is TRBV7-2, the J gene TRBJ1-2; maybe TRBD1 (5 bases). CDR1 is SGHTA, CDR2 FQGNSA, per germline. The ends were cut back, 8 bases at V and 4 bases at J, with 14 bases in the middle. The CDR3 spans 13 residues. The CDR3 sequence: CASGWGDRYGYTF. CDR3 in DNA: TGTGCCAGCGGCTGGGGGGATCGCTATGGCTACACCTTC.

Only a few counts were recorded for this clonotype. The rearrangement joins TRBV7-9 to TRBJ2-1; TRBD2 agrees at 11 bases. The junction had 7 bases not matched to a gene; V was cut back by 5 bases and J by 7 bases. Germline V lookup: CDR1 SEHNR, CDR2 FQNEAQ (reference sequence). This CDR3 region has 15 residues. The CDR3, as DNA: TGTGCCAGCAGCGTTACTAGCGGGAGTCTAAATGAGCAGTTCTTC. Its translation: CASSVTSGSLNEQFF.

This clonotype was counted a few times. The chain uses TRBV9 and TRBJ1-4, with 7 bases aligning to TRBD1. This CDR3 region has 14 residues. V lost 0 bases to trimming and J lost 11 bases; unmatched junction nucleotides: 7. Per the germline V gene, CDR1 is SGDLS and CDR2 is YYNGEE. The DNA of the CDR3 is TGTGCCAGCAGCGTAGAGGCAGGGGGGCGGAAACTGTTTTTT. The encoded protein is CASSVEAGGRKLFF.

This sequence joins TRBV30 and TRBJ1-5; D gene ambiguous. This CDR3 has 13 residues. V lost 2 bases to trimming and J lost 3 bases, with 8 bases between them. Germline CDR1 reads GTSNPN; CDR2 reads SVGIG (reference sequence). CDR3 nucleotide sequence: TGTGCCTGGAGTTGGAAGCCCAATCAGCCCCAGCATTTT. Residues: CAWSWKPNQPQHF.

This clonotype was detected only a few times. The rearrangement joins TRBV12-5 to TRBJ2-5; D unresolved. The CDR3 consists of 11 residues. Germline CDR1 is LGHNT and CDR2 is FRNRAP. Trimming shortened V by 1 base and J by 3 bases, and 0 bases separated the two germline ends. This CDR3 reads CASGLEETQYF. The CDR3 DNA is TGTGCTAGTGGTTTGGAAGAGACCCAGTACTTC.

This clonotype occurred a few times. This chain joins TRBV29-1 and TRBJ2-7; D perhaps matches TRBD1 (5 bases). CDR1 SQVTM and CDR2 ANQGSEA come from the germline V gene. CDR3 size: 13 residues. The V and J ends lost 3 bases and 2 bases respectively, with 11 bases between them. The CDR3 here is CSVEADTTYEQYF. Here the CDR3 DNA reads TGCAGCGTTGAGGCGGACACTACCTACGAGCAGTACTTC.

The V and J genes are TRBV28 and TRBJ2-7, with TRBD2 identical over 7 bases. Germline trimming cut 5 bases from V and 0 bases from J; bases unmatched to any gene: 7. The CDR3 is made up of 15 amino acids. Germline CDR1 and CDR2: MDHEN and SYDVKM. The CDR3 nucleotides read TGTGCCAGCAGTCAACCAGCGGGGAGCTCCTACGAGCAGTACTTC. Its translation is CASSQPAGSSYEQYF.

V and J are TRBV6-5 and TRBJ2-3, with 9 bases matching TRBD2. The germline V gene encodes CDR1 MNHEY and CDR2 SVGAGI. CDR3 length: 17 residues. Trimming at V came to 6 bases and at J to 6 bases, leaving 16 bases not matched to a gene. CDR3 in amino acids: CASSRTLPGLASDTQYF. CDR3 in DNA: TGTGCCAGCAGCCGAACCTTACCGGGACTAGCAAGTGATACGCAGTATTTT.

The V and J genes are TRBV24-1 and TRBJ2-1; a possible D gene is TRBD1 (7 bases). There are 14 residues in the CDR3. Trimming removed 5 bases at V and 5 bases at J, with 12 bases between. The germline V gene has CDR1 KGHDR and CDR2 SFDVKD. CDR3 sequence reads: CATSAGGNNNEQFF. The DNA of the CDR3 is TGTGCCACCAGTGCAGGGGGGAATAACAATGAGCAGTTCTTC.

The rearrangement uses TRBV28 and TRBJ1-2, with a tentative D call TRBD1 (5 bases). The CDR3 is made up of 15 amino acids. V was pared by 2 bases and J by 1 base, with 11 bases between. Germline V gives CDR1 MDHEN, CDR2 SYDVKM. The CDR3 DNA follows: TGTGCCAGCAGTTTAGGGGCCTTCGATAACTATGGCTACACCTTC. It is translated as CASSLGAFDNYGYTF.

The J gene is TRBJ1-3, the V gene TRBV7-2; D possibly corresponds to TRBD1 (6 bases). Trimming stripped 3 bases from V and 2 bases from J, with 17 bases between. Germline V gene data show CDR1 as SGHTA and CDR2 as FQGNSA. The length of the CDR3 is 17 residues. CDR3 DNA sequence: TGTGCCAGCAGCTTGACGAATACAGGGAACGCTGGAAACACCATATATTTT. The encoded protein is CASSLTNTGNAGNTIYF. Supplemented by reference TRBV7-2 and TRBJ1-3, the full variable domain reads GAGVSQSPSNKVTEKGKDVELRCDPISGHTALYWYRQSLGQGLEFLIYFQGNSAPDKSGLPSDRFSAERTGGSVSTLTIQRTQQEDSAVYLCASSLTNTGNAGNTIYFGEGSWLTVV.